This passage covers 20 T cell receptor beta chains from one sample sequenced in a study of blood T cell repertoires in COVID-19. Profiled with immunoSEQ multiplex PCR; TCRdb holds only in-frame clones, not every one. The sample yields over 85,000 clones, about 85% seen once. Sequenced: peripheral blood. These receptors all come from a man aged 45-65 years with active COVID-19.

CDR3 nucleotides: TGTGCCAGTAGTACACAACAGGGGGCCTCTGGCTACACCTTC. Encoded protein: CASSTQQGASGYTF. The gene calls are TRBV19 and TRBJ1-2; 9 bases fit TRBD1. The CDR3 has 14 amino acids. V lost 4 bases and J lost 7; bases outside the gene matches: 7. CDR1 LNHDA and CDR2 SQIVND come from the germline V gene (reference sequence).

This chain joins TRBV6-2 or TRBV6-3 and TRBJ2-1; 8 nucleotides align to TRBD2. The CDR3 extends over 15 amino acids. With V trimmed by 2 bases and J by 0 bases, 0 bases remained unmatched. Germline V lookup: CDR1 MNHEY, CDR2 SVGEGT. The CDR3 region is CASSYSGSSYNEQFF. The CDR3 DNA follows: TGTGCCAGCAGTTACAGCGGGAGCTCCTACAATGAGCAGTTCTTC.

The V and J genes are TRBV5-1 and TRBJ2-7; 8 nucleotides line up with TRBD1. Trimming cost V 2 bases and J 3 bases; bases outside gene matches: 7. This CDR3 region has 15 residues. Germline V CDR1 and CDR2: SGHRS, YFSETQ. The CDR3, as DNA: TGCGCCAGCAGCTTAACAGGGGGTAGCTACTACGAGCAGTACTTC. This gives the protein CASSLTGGSYYEQYF.

The chain carries TRBV6-2 or TRBV6-3 and TRBJ1-3; D uncertain. Trimming took 3 bases from V and 0 from J, leaving 18 bases between them. CDR1 and CDR2 from the germline V gene are MNHEY and SVGEGT. The CDR3 runs to 18 residues. CDR3 in amino acids: CASSYSAGSLRSGNTIYF. For the CDR3, the DNA is TGTGCCAGCAGTTATTCGGCAGGATCCCTCCGCTCTGGAAACACCATATATTTT.

The chain is built from TRBV9 and TRBJ1-6; perhaps TRBD1 as D (6 bases). Germline CDR1 SGDLS, CDR2 YYNGEE. V dropped 0 bases and J dropped 9 bases, with 13 bases sitting between them. This CDR3 has 15 amino acids. CDR3 sequence reads: CASSVGETGTSPLHF. As DNA, the CDR3 is TGTGCCAGCAGCGTAGGAGAGACAGGCACTTCACCCCTCCACTTT.

The table lists this clone with a few counts. The V call is TRBV3-1 (or the pseudogene TRBV3-2), the J call TRBJ1-6, with D perhaps matching TRBD1 (5 bases). CDR1 and CDR2 from the germline V gene are LGHDT and YNNKEL (reference sequence). The V end was cut by 3 bases, the J end by 4 bases, with 16 bases between. The CDR3 sequence is 17 residues long. The CDR3 coding sequence is TGTGCCAGCAGCCAGGCCCAGGGCGTAGGGTATAATTCACCCCTCCACTTT. Translating gives CASSQAQGVGYNSPLHF.

This clone was detected only once. The chain is built from TRBV6-1 and TRBJ1-3; D is perhaps TRBD1 (5 bases). The ends were cut back, 4 bases at V and 0 bases at J, with 13 bases in the middle. Per germline, CDR1 MNHNS and CDR2 SASEGT. The CDR3 is 16 amino acids. This chain's CDR3 is CASSASTVSSGNTIYF. DNA for the CDR3: TGTGCCAGCAGTGCCTCGACAGTTAGCTCTGGAAACACCATATATTTT.

This rearrangement joins TRBV3-1 (or the pseudogene TRBV3-2) to TRBJ1-2; D is ambiguous. There are 14 residues in the CDR3. Per the germline V gene, CDR1 is LGHDT and CDR2 is YNNKEL (reference sequence). V shed 5 bases and J shed 8 bases, with 18 bases lying between them. The CDR3 DNA follows: TGTGCCAGCAGCAATGGTGACGGGGTAAGAGGCTACACCTTC. Protein: CASSNGDGVRGYTF.

The V and J genes are TRBV18 and TRBJ1-4, with 7 bases identical to TRBD1. V lost 6 bases and J lost 4; bases outside the gene matches: 17. This CDR3 spans 18 amino acids. Germline V gene lookup returns CDR1 KGHSH and CDR2 LQKENI. The CDR3 DNA reads as TGTGCCAGCTCCCGGGACAGCCAGCCAGGATTTTTTAATGAAAAACTGTTTTTT. Amino acids: CASSRDSQPGFFNEKLFF.

The chain recombines TRBV7-2 with TRBJ2-7; tentative D call: TRBD2 (6 bases). The V gene lost 7 bases and the J gene lost 2 bases, with 18 bases spanning the gap. The germline V gene has CDR1 SGHTA and CDR2 FQGNSA. This CDR3 spans 15 amino acids. The CDR3 sequence is CASTPSGGATYEQYF. In nucleotides, the CDR3 is TGTGCCAGCACCCCTTCGGGCGGGGCAACCTACGAGCAGTACTTC.

The J gene is TRBJ1-1, the V gene TRBV7-2; the match to TRBD1 covers 11 bases. V was clipped by 5 bases and J by 9 bases; unmatched bases: 14. The CDR3 totals 16 residues. The germline V gene encodes CDR1 SGHTA and CDR2 FQGNSA. CDR3 nucleotides: TGTGCCAGCAGCCCGAACTTCGGGACAGGGGGTTTAAAAGCTTTCTTT. It encodes CASSPNFGTGGLKAFF.

CDR3 amino acids: CAWSAGDRNRLPSPDNQPQHF. CDR3 coding DNA: TGTGCCTGGAGTGCAGGGGACAGAAACCGCCTTCCCTCACCAGACAATCAGCCCCAGCATTTT. This rearrangement joins TRBV30 to TRBJ1-5; 7 bases are a match to TRBD1. Per the germline V gene, CDR1 is GTSNPN and CDR2 is SVGIG (reference sequence). The CDR3 has 21 amino acids. The V gene end was trimmed by 1 base and the J gene end by 3 bases; junction bases not matched to a gene: 24.

The gene calls are TRBV3-1 (or the pseudogene TRBV3-2) and TRBJ2-1; D may be TRBD2 (7 bases). V lost 4 bases, J lost 7 bases, and 20 bases lay in between. In germline, CDR1 is LGHDT, CDR2 YNNKEL (reference sequence). The CDR3 runs 16 residues. CDR3 in amino acids: CASSPRVGGALNEQFF. DNA of the CDR3: TGTGCCAGCAGCCCAAGGGTTGGGGGGGCCCTTAATGAGCAGTTCTTC.

This chain joins TRBV29-1 and TRBJ2-3, with D perhaps matching TRBD2 (6 bases). Between the trimmed V and J ends, which lost 7 bases and 4 bases, there was a span of 21 bases. CDR1 SQVTM and CDR2 ANQGSEA come from the germline V gene. The CDR3 runs 15 residues. The CDR3 region is CSDPSTLRESDTQYF. The DNA of the CDR3 is TGCAGCGACCCATCAACCCTTCGGGAGTCAGATACGCAGTATTTT.

The chain joins TRBV20-1 to TRBJ1-2; D perhaps matches TRBD1 (6 bases). Trimming shortened V by 3 bases and J by 1 base, and 9 bases separated the two germline ends. Germline V gives CDR1 DFQATT, CDR2 SNEGSKA (reference sequence). The CDR3 covers 13 residues. In DNA, the CDR3 is TGCAGTGCTAGTAACAGGGTTAACTATGGCTACACCTTC. This encodes CSASNRVNYGYTF.

The chain recombines TRBV3-1 (or the pseudogene TRBV3-2) with TRBJ1-1; no clear D. CDR1 is LGHDT, CDR2 YNNKEL, per germline (reference sequence). Trimming stripped 2 bases from V and 5 bases from J, with 9 bases between. The CDR3 runs 13 residues. CDR3 sequence: CASSQHELTEAFF. The CDR3 coding sequence is TGTGCCAGCAGCCAACACGAGCTGACTGAAGCTTTCTTT.

This clone came up once. V and J are TRBV12-3 or TRBV12-4 and TRBJ2-7; 7 bases are shared with TRBD2. Unmatched junction bases numbered 3, after V lost 7 bases and J lost 6 bases. The CDR3 loop spans 11 amino acids. CDR3 region: CASTGGSEQYF. The DNA of the CDR3 is TGTGCCAGCACCGGGGGGAGCGAGCAGTACTTC.

The V call is TRBV5-6, the J call TRBJ1-2, with 12 bases identical to TRBD1. Germline CDR1 reads SGHDT; CDR2 reads YYEEEE. This CDR3 is 15 amino acids long. Trimming removed 0 bases from V and 8 bases from J; junction bases left unmatched: 5. For the CDR3, the DNA is TGTGCCAGCAGCTTGGCGGGACAGGGGGCGTCAGGCTACACCTTC. Translation gives CASSLAGQGASGYTF. The full variable domain, with the rest looked up from reference TRBV5-6 and TRBJ1-2, is DAGVTQSPTHLIKTRGQQVTLRCSPKSGHDTVSWYQQALGQGPQFIFQYYEEEERQRGNFPDRFSGHQFPNYSSELNVNALLLGDSALYLCASSLAGQGASGYTFGSGTRLTVV.

The chain links TRBV11-1 to TRBJ2-3, with 7 bases identical to TRBD2. CDR1 and CDR2 from the germline V gene are SGHAT and FQDESV (reference sequence). The junction had 8 bases not matched to a gene; V was cut back by 3 bases and J by 5 bases. CDR3 size: 15 residues. The CDR3 DNA reads as TGTGCCAGCAGCTTGGAAGCGGGGTTGGGAGATACGCAGTATTTT. It is translated as CASSLEAGLGDTQYF.

The V and J genes are TRBV7-5 and TRBJ2-1; TRBD2 is the table's D call and was not checked against the DNA. TRBV7-5 is assigned pseudogene status. This CDR3 is built from 18 residues. CDR3 nucleotides: TGTGCCACAACTCTAGCGGGGGGGTCCACCCTCTCCTACAATGAGCAGTTCTTC. Translation gives CATTLAGGSTLSYNEQFF.